The clone carrying this TCR beta chain was counted only a few times. Its antigen is unknown. This sample was included in a study of T cells in Graves' hyperthyroidism and ophthalmopathy. Study-level information: Before treatment of any kind, peripheral blood was taken at initial diagnosis. General study results and limits: For ophthalmopathy, model prediction preceded onset by a median approximately 6 months. Separation of ophthalmopathy from stable hyperthyroidism was achieved by a 13 V-J model.

CDR1 and CDR2 from the germline V gene are MGHDK and SYGVNS. This CDR3 contains 14 residues. V was pared by 1 base and J by 2 bases, with 9 bases between. TCR beta CDR3 region amplification was performed from RNA transcripts. The HTBI primer set served for first-round RT-PCR of the TCR CDR3. TCRdb reprocessed the multiplex PCR reads via MiXCR and lists one record per CDR3 protein. The sample holds about 160,000 distinct CDR3 sequences, 9.4% seen once. The V gene is TRBV25-1, the J gene TRBJ2-7; D tentatively fits TRBD1 or TRBD2 (5 bases each). Sequenced: blood. The receptor was derived from a woman aged 18-29 years with Graves' hyperthyroidism that later progressed to Graves' ophthalmopathy. CDR3 bases: TGTGCCAGCAGTGAATTTGGGGGAACCTACGAGCAGTACTTC. Translated: CASSEFGGTYEQYF.